Sequencing of this T cell receptor beta chain was carried out in a study of vaccination effects on CD4 cells after COVID-19. The study's findings and limits: Nearly all vaccine-induced clones in healthy recipients recognized only SARS-CoV-2. Vaccine- and infection-induced clones showed marked clonal contraction late following vaccination.

Trimming removed 5 bases from V and 9 bases from J; junction bases left unmatched: 5. The CDR3 contains 13 residues. Viral peptide pools were used in the ViraFEST assay to expand antigen-specific CD4+ T cells, and sequencing came afterward. Researchers isolated CD4+ T cells once approximately 10 days of culture had elapsed. The researchers cultured 1.5 million to 2.5 million PBMC per well with 8.5 to 10 IU/ml IL-2 and 8 to 10 ug/ml peptides. IL-2 medium was substituted for half the medium on days 3 and 7. Assay used: immunoSEQ multiplex PCR; TCRdb lists only in-frame clones, some missing. Of roughly 76,000 clones in the sample, about 70% were seen once. Turning to this clone: Its target is not known.

This sequence was found in a human donor who received a COVID-19 vaccine. The input for sequencing was CD4+ T cells from PBMCs cultured with HCoV-229E spike peptides, taken before COVID-19 vaccination. V usage is TRBV12-3 or TRBV12-4 and J usage is TRBJ1-5, with TRBD1 matching 9 bases. This CDR3 reads CASSGTGLGPQHF. The CDR3 nucleotides are TGTGCCAGCAGTGGGACAGGGCTCGGGCCCCAGCATTTT.